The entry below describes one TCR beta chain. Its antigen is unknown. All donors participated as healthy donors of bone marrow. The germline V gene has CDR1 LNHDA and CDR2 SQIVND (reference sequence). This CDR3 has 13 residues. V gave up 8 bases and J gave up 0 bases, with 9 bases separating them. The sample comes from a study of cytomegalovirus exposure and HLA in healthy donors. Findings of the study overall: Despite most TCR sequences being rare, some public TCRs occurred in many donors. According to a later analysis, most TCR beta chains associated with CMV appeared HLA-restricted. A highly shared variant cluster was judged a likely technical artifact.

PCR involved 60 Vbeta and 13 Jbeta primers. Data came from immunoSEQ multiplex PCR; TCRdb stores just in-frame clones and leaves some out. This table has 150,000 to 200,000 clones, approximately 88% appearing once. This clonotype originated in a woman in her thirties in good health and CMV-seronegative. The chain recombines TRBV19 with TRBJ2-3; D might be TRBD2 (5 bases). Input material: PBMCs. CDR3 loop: CASAAESTDTQYF. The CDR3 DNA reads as TGTGCCAGTGCAGCGGAAAGCACAGATACGCAGTATTTT. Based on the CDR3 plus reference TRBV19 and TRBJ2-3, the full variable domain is DGGITQSPKYLFRKEGQNVTLSCEQNLNHDAMYWYRQDPGQGLRLIYYSQIVNDFQKGDIAEGYSVSREKKESFPLTVTSAQKNPTAFYLCASAAESTDTQYFGPGTRLTVL.